This T cell receptor beta chain emerged from a study of cytomegalovirus exposure and HLA in healthy donors. Findings of the study overall: Later on, an analysis tied around 17,000 TCR beta sequences to HLA alleles at 0.05 false discovery rate. With later analysis, a missense DCLRE1C variant became linked to TCR beta V- and J-gene trimming. A few V segments could not be told apart, such as TRBV6-2 and TRBV6-3, and were left out.

Germline CDR1 and CDR2: MDHEN and SYDVKM. The V segment lost 6 bases and the J segment 2 bases; nucleotides outside the gene matches: 5. The CDR3 is 14 amino acids. Use of 60 Vbeta and 13 Jbeta primers characterized the PCR. The repertoire was sequenced with immunoSEQ multiplex PCR; TCRdb's copy has only in-frame clones and lacks some. The data contain 130,000 or so clones, almost 85% of them singletons. As for this clone: No antigen is known for it.

Sequencing input: PBMCs. The gene calls are TRBV28 and TRBJ1-2; 8 bases match TRBD1. This receptor was identified in a man aged 18 to 35 in good health and CMV-seropositive. CDR3 amino acids: CASRSGGTNYGYTF. Here the CDR3 DNA reads TGTGCCAGCAGGTCAGGGGGCACCAACTATGGCTACACCTTC.